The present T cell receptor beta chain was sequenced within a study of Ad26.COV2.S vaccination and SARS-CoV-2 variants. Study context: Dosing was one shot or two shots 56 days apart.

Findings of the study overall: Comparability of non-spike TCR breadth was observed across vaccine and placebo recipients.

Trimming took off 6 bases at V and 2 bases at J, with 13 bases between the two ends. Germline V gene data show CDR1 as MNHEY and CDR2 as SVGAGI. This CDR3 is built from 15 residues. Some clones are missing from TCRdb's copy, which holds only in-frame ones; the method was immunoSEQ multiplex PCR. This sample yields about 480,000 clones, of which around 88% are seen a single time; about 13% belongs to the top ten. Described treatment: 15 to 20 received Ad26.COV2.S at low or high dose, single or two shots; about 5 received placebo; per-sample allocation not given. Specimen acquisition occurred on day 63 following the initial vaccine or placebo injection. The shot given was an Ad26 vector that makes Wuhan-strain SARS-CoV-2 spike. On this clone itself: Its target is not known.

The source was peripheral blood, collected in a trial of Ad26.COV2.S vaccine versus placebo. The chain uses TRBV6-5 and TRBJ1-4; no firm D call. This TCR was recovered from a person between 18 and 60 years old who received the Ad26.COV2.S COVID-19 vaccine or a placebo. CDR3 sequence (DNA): TGTGCCAGCAGACTGAGCCAGGCGACTAATGAAAAACTGTTTTTT. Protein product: CASRLSQATNEKLFF.